The 8 T cell receptor beta chains below were found in one sample sequenced in a study of blood T cell repertoires in COVID-19. The repertoire was sequenced with immunoSEQ multiplex PCR; TCRdb's copy has only in-frame clones and lacks some. Here the sample spans around 40,000 clones, roughly 78% being singletons. The material sequenced was peripheral blood. These TCRs come from a man between 65 and 79 years old with acute or convalescent COVID-19.

This clone is a singleton in its sample. This chain links TRBV4-3 with TRBJ1-6; a possible D gene is TRBD1 (5 bases). Trimming removed 0 bases from V and 5 bases from J, with 17 bases in between. This CDR3 has 18 residues. Germline values: CDR1 LGHNA, CDR2 YSLEER. The CDR3 DNA is TGCGCCAGCAGCCAAGAACCCCGGGGGAGGAGGGATAATTCACCCCTCCACTTT. Translation gives CASSQEPRGRRDNSPLHF.

The chain uses TRBV4-2 and TRBJ1-1, with 10 bases identical to TRBD1. The CDR3 covers 15 residues. Trimming removed 0 bases from V and 5 bases from J; junction bases left unmatched: 3. The germline CDR1 and CDR2 sequences are LGHNA and YNFKEQ. The CDR3 DNA reads TGTGCCAGCAGCCAAGATACGGGACAGGGGACTGAAGCTTTCTTT. This codes for CASSQDTGQGTEAFF.

The chain employs TRBV25-1 and TRBJ1-1, with TRBD1 as a possible D gene (5 bases). This CDR3 is built from 14 residues. The germline V gene encodes CDR1 MGHDK and CDR2 SYGVNS. Trimming stripped 5 bases from V and 4 bases from J, with 14 bases between. The CDR3 sequence is CASSPQGAATEAFF. The DNA of the CDR3 is TGTGCCAGCAGTCCCCAGGGTGCTGCCACTGAAGCTTTCTTT.

This sequence joins TRBV3-1 (or the pseudogene TRBV3-2) and TRBJ2-7; TRBD1 is a possible D gene (5 bases). From germline, CDR1 is LGHDT and CDR2 YNNKEL (reference sequence). The CDR3 has 15 residues. Trimming shortened V by 6 bases and J by 0 bases, and 15 bases separated the two germline ends. For the CDR3, the DNA is TGTGCCAGCAGTCTCGACAGTCAGAGCTCCTACGAGCAGTACTTC. Amino acids: CASSLDSQSSYEQYF.

This chain connects TRBV28 to TRBJ1-1; D is perhaps TRBD1 (5 bases). CDR1 is MDHEN and CDR2 is SYDVKM in the germline V gene. This CDR3 is built from 13 residues. V was clipped by 7 bases and J by 3 bases, with 12 bases between them. Here the CDR3 DNA reads TGTGCCAGCACCGACAGTTCCTACACTGAAGCTTTCTTT. Its protein product is CASTDSSYTEAFF.

The rearrangement uses TRBV11-3 and TRBJ2-1, with 7 bases identical to TRBD1. The CDR3 extends over 14 amino acids. V dropped 5 bases and J dropped 2; count of bases not matched to a gene: 3. CDR1 is SGHNT, CDR2 YENEEA, per germline. The DNA for the CDR3 is TGTGCCAGCAGCCCGGGACAGACCTACAATGAGCAGTTCTTC. Protein product: CASSPGQTYNEQFF. The entire variable domain, with the rest obtained from reference TRBV11-3 and TRBJ2-1, is as follows: EAGVVQSPRYKIIEKKQPVAFWCNPISGHNTLYWYLQNLGQGPELLIRYENEEAVDDSQLPKDRFSAERLKGVDSTLKIQPAELGDSAVYLCASSPGQTYNEQFFGPGTRLTVL.

Only one count was recorded for this clone. V usage is TRBV18 and J usage is TRBJ2-1; 7 bases agree with TRBD2. From germline, CDR1 is KGHSH and CDR2 LQKENI. V lost 3 bases to trimming and J lost 7 bases; unmatched junction nucleotides: 3. The CDR3 is 13 residues long. CDR3 coding DNA: TGTGCCAGCTCACCTCCCGGGAGGAATGAGCAGTTCTTC. Protein: CASSPPGRNEQFF.

The gene calls are TRBV28 and TRBJ1-6; D is unclear. The V end lost 6 bases, the J end lost 14 bases, and 14 bases lay between the germline ends. The germline V gene has CDR1 MDHEN and CDR2 SYDVKM. This CDR3 region has 12 residues. CDR3 sequence: CASSRDNFSLHF. The CDR3 DNA follows: TGTGCCAGCAGCAGAGACAATTTTTCCCTCCACTTT.